Described below is a single T cell receptor (beta chain) sequence and its context. Data came from immunoSEQ multiplex PCR; TCRdb stores just in-frame clones and leaves some out. Of about 12,000 clones listed, approximately 87% are singletons. The data originate from a study of control samples from healthy donors and cancer patients. The CDR3 runs 15 residues. Germline V gene sequence: CDR1 SGHAT, CDR2 FQDESV (reference sequence). J lost 0 bases, V lost 5 bases, and 5 bases had no gene match. This chain links TRBV11-1 with TRBJ2-7; 9 bases agree with TRBD2. The clonotype was recovered from a male donor with melanoma. Sequencing was carried out using formalin-fixed, paraffin-embedded tissue. CDR3 nucleotide sequence: TGTGCCAGCAGCAAGACTAGCGGACTCTCCTACGAGCAGTACTTC. Residues: CASSKTSGLSYEQYF.